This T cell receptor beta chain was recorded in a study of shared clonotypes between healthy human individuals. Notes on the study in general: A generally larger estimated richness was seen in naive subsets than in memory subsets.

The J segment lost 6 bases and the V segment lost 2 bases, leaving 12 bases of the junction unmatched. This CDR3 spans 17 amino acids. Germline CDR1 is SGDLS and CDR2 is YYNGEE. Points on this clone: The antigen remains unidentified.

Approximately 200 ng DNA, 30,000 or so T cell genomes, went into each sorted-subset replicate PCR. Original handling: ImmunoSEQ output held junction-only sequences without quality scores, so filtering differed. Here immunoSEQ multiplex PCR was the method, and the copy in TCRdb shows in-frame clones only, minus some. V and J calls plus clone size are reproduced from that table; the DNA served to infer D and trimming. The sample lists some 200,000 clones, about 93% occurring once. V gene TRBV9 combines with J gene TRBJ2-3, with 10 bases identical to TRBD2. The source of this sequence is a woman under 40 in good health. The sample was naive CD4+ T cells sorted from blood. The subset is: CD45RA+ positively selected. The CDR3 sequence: CASSVEKLAGASDTQYF. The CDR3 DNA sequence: TGTGCCAGCAGCGTGGAGAAGCTAGCGGGAGCTTCGGATACGCAGTATTTT.